Shown below are 26 T cell receptor beta chains from a single sample sequenced in a study of Ad26.COV2.S vaccination and SARS-CoV-2 variants. The treatment here: over 15 received Ad26.COV2.S at low or high dose, single or two shots; about 5 received placebo; per-sample allocation not given. Vaccine and placebo recipients were sampled on day 63 after the first injection. The data were produced by immunoSEQ multiplex PCR, yet TCRdb's version contains in-frame clones alone and is incomplete. The top ten hold less than 3.5% of the sample, which has fewer than 300,000 clones, about 90% seen once. This specimen consisted of peripheral blood, obtained in a trial of Ad26.COV2.S vaccine versus placebo. The receptors come from a person aged 18-60 years who received the Ad26.COV2.S COVID-19 vaccine or a placebo.

This rearrangement joins TRBV12-3 or TRBV12-4 to TRBJ1-2, with no clear D. The germline V and J ends were trimmed by 3 bases and 8 bases, with 10 bases remaining between them. CDR3 length: 12 amino acids. This chain's CDR3 is CASSFLRLGYTF. CDR3 DNA sequence: TGTGCCAGCAGTTTTTTAAGGCTCGGCTACACCTTC.

This chain links TRBV30 with TRBJ2-2, with 9 bases matching TRBD2. Germline-derived CDR1 and CDR2 are GTSNPN and SVGIG (reference sequence). The ends lost 8 bases at V and 1 base at J; junction bases unmatched: 2. This CDR3 contains 13 residues. This chain's CDR3 is CARAGGNTGELFF. CDR3 DNA sequence: TGTGCCCGAGCGGGGGGGAACACCGGGGAGCTGTTTTTT.

The rearrangement links TRBV7-9 to TRBJ1-2; 12 bases agree with TRBD1. This CDR3 has 18 amino acids. Germline lookup yields CDR1 SEHNR and CDR2 FQNEAQ (reference sequence). The J segment lost 4 bases and the V segment lost 0 bases, leaving 9 bases of the junction unmatched. CDR3 sequence reads: CASSLAGGQGASGYGYTF. Here the CDR3 DNA reads TGTGCCAGCAGCTTAGCGGGGGGACAGGGGGCGAGTGGCTATGGCTACACCTTC.

The table lists this clone with a count of one. The rearrangement joins TRBV18 to TRBJ2-3, with a weak D call TRBD1 (6 bases). Germline CDR1 reads KGHSH; CDR2 reads LQKENI. This CDR3 region has 16 residues. The germline V and J ends were trimmed by 1 base and 1 base, with 12 bases remaining between them. The CDR3 spells CASSPHRDLGTDTQYF. CDR3 nucleotide sequence: TGTGCCAGCTCACCACACAGGGATTTGGGCACAGATACGCAGTATTTT.

This clone appeared a single time. The chain couples TRBV5-5 to TRBJ1-5; TRBD1 matches at 8 bases. Trimming removed 4 bases from V and 2 bases from J; junction bases left unmatched: 14. Looked up from germline, CDR1 is SGHKS and CDR2 is YYEKEE (reference sequence). CDR3 size: 18 residues. The CDR3 sequence: CASSRTSETGDGNQPQHF. The CDR3 coding sequence is TGTGCCAGCAGCCGGACGAGCGAGACAGGGGATGGCAATCAGCCCCAGCATTTT.

The chain joins TRBV3-1 (or the pseudogene TRBV3-2) to TRBJ2-1; TRBD2 matches 11 bases. The CDR3 has 19 residues. CDR1 and CDR2 from the germline V gene are LGHDT and YNNKEL (reference sequence). Trimming removed 2 bases from V and 6 bases from J; junction bases left unmatched: 15. CDR3 protein: CASSQLLAGGPSYRNEQFF. CDR3 DNA sequence: TGTGCCAGCAGCCAATTGTTAGCGGGAGGGCCTTCTTATCGCAATGAGCAGTTCTTC.

The V gene is TRBV5-1, the J gene TRBJ1-1, with D uncertain. The CDR3 length is 14 residues. Trimming stripped 4 bases from V and 4 bases from J, with 14 bases between. Looked up from germline, CDR1 is SGHRS and CDR2 is YFSETQ. DNA of the CDR3: TGCGCCAGCAGCATGGACTCTTGGGGCACTGAAGCTTTCTTT. This translates into CASSMDSWGTEAFF.

In DNA, the CDR3 is TGCGCCAGCAGCTTGGCCGGGGCGGGAAACACCATATATTTT. Residues: CASSLAGAGNTIYF. The rearrangement joins TRBV5-1 to TRBJ1-3; tentative D call: TRBD1 (5 bases). The CDR3 runs to 14 residues. V was clipped by 0 bases and J by 4 bases, with 8 bases between them. The germline V gene has CDR1 SGHRS and CDR2 YFSETQ.

This sequence joins TRBV6-5 and TRBJ1-2, with no clear D. CDR1 and CDR2 from the germline V gene are MNHEY and SVGAGI. This CDR3 is 13 amino acids long. Trimming left V 0 bases short and J 9 bases short, with 11 bases between. CDR3 sequence (DNA): TGTGCCAGCAGTTACTCGAAGGGCAGTAGCTACACCTTC. Translating gives CASSYSKGSSYTF.

This chain links TRBV4-3 with TRBJ1-2; perhaps TRBD1 as D (6 bases). The CDR3 spans 17 residues. Germline V lookup: CDR1 LGHNA, CDR2 YSLEER. V was cut by 1 base and J by 4 bases, with 19 bases left in between. In DNA, the CDR3 is TGCGCCAGCAGCCAAGCAACCGGACAGTCCTACCCCTATGGCTACACCTTC. This translates into CASSQATGQSYPYGYTF.

This clone was counted once. V gene TRBV28 combines with J gene TRBJ2-7; TRBD2 matches at 9 bases. CDR1 is MDHEN and CDR2 is SYDVKM in the germline V gene. This CDR3 has 14 residues. With 6 bases clipped from V and 0 bases from J, the junction kept 3 bases outside the gene matches. DNA of the CDR3: TGTGCCAGCAGAACTAGCGGGTCCTCCTACGAGCAGTACTTC. It yields the protein CASRTSGSSYEQYF. Full variable domain (rest looked up from reference TRBV28 and TRBJ2-7): DVKVTQSSRYLVKRTGEKVFLECVQDMDHENMFWYRQDPGLGLRLIYFSYDVKMKEKGDIPEGYSVSREKKERFSLILESASTNQTSMYLCASRTSGSSYEQYFGPGTRLTVT.

This chain links TRBV6-1 with TRBJ1-1, with TRBD1 as a possible D gene (6 bases). The CDR3 consists of 15 residues. In germline, CDR1 is MNHNS, CDR2 SASEGT. V was shortened by 4 bases and J by 0 bases, with 12 bases between the two germline ends. This CDR3 reads CASSGGTFMNTEAFF. Written as DNA, the CDR3 is TGTGCCAGCAGTGGCGGGACATTTATGAACACTGAAGCTTTCTTT.

Comment on this clone: The sample contains more than one DNA sequence encoding this CDR3. V is TRBV5-4 and J is TRBJ2-7, with D maybe TRBD2 (5 bases). Trimming left V 0 bases short and J 0 bases short, with 7 bases between. This CDR3 is built from 14 residues. Per germline, CDR1 SGHNT and CDR2 YYREEE (reference sequence). The chain's CDR3 is CASSLEGGSYEQYF. DNA for the CDR3: TGTGCCAGCAGCTTGGAAGGAGGCTCCTACGAGCAGTACTTC.

The rearrangement links TRBV5-1 to TRBJ2-1; TRBD1 matches at 8 bases. The trim removed 4 bases at V and 7 bases at J, leaving 10 bases unmatched. Per the germline V gene, CDR1 is SGHRS and CDR2 is YFSETQ. The CDR3 has 15 residues. In DNA form, the CDR3 reads TGCGCCAGCAGCCTACGACAGGGGACGGGGAATGAGCAGTTCTTC. It translates to CASSLRQGTGNEQFF. The complete variable domain, with remaining parts taken from reference TRBV5-1 and TRBJ2-1, reads KAGVTQTPRYLIKTRGQQVTLSCSPISGHRSVSWYQQTPGQGLQFLFEYFSETQRNKGNFPGRFSGRQFSNSRSEMNVSTLELGDSALYLCASSLRQGTGNEQFFGPGTRLTVL.

The J gene is TRBJ1-2, the V gene TRBV2, with unresolved D. V lost 6 bases to trimming and J lost 7 bases, with 15 bases between them. This CDR3 spans 13 amino acids. CDR1 is SNHLY, CDR2 FYNNEI, per germline. The CDR3 DNA sequence: TGTGCCAGCAGGGCAGCAGCTGCTGTTGGCTACACCTTC. Amino acid sequence: CASRAAAAVGYTF.

The gene calls are TRBV10-3 and TRBJ1-1; D ambiguous. V was cut by 0 bases and J by 10 bases, with 12 bases left in between. Germline V gene data show CDR1 as ENHRY and CDR2 as SYGVKD. This CDR3 is 13 amino acids long. The CDR3, as DNA: TGTGCCATCAGTGAGTCTTCAGGATTCGTAGCTTTCTTT. Its protein is CAISESSGFVAFF.

V usage is TRBV19 and J usage is TRBJ2-5; D gene ambiguous. The CDR3 is 14 residues long. Trimming took off 5 bases at V and 2 bases at J, with 12 bases between the two ends. Per the germline V gene, CDR1 is LNHDA and CDR2 is SQIVND (reference sequence). This CDR3 is CASSRTSPQETQYF. CDR3 DNA sequence: TGTGCCAGTAGTCGGACCAGCCCACAAGAGACCCAGTACTTC.

This clone was recorded a few times. V and J are TRBV7-2 and TRBJ1-1; D is uncertain. Germline-derived CDR1 and CDR2 are SGHTA and FQGNSA. Trimming cost V 6 bases and J 7 bases, with 15 bases left between them. This CDR3 is built from 13 residues. Written as DNA, the CDR3 is TGTGCCAGCAGTAGACGACGCTCGGGTGAAGCTTTCTTT. It yields the protein CASSRRRSGEAFF.

The CDR3 nucleotides read TGTGCCAGCAGCCAACAAGGACAGGGCTACTATGGCTACACCTTC. It is translated as CASSQQGQGYYGYTF. The chain couples TRBV4-2 to TRBJ1-2, with 8 nucleotides matching TRBD1. This CDR3 is built from 15 residues. V shed 2 bases and J 3 bases; nucleotides not matched to a gene: 5. In germline, CDR1 is LGHNA, CDR2 YNFKEQ.

This clone has a single count. This chain uses TRBV3-1 (or the pseudogene TRBV3-2) with TRBJ2-5; the D call may be TRBD1 or TRBD2 (5 bases each). With 4 bases removed from V and 5 bases from J, the gap between germline ends came to 14 bases. The CDR3 has 14 residues. Germline loops: CDR1 LGHDT, CDR2 YNNKEL (reference sequence). The CDR3 is CASSRRGGPETQYF. The CDR3, as DNA: TGTGCCAGCAGCCGCCGTGGGGGACCGGAGACCCAGTACTTC.

The sample holds a few counts of this clone. CDR3 region: CASSQVRGGSYNSPLHF. DNA of the CDR3: TGTGCCAGCAGCCAAGTTCGGGGAGGGTCCTATAATTCACCCCTCCACTTT. The gene calls are TRBV14 and TRBJ1-6, with D hard to call. The CDR3 totals 17 residues. Germline V gene data show CDR1 as SGHDN and CDR2 as FVKESK. The ends were cut back, 1 base at V and 1 base at J, with 11 bases in the middle.

The rearrangement links TRBV28 to TRBJ2-3, with 8 bases aligning to TRBD2. Losses at the gene ends were 5 bases for V and 5 bases for J; bases not matched to a gene: 9. The CDR3 consists of 15 residues. Germline loops: CDR1 MDHEN, CDR2 SYDVKM. CDR3 DNA: TGTGCCAGCAGTGGTAGCGGGGCAGCACGAGATACGCAGTATTTT. Amino acid sequence: CASSGSGAARDTQYF.

This clone was observed once. V gene TRBV6-5 combines with J gene TRBJ2-7, with unresolved D. V gave up 6 bases and J gave up 1 base, with 16 bases separating them. The CDR3 is 15 amino acids. The germline gives CDR1 MNHEY, CDR2 SVGAGI. DNA for the CDR3: TGTGCCAGCAGCCGACTCGGCGTAGTATCCTACGAGCAGTACTTC. Its protein is CASSRLGVVSYEQYF.

The V call is TRBV19, the J call TRBJ2-1, with TRBD1 matching over 9 bases. The CDR3 sequence is 18 residues long. The germline V gene encodes CDR1 LNHDA and CDR2 SQIVND (reference sequence). With 6 bases clipped from V and 9 bases from J, the junction kept 21 bases outside the gene matches. CDR3 residues: CASRDRGNSGQGRGEQFF. The DNA for the CDR3 is TGTGCCAGTAGGGATAGAGGGAATTCGGGACAGGGAAGAGGTGAGCAGTTCTTC. Together with reference TRBV19 and TRBJ2-1, the CDR3 gives the full variable domain: DGGITQSPKYLFRKEGQNVTLSCEQNLNHDAMYWYRQDPGQGLRLIYYSQIVNDFQKGDIAEGYSVSREKKESFPLTVTSAQKNPTAFYLCASRDRGNSGQGRGEQFFGPGTRLTVL.

The rearrangement links TRBV5-5 to TRBJ2-7; 7 bases line up with TRBD1. The germline gives CDR1 SGHKS, CDR2 YYEKEE (reference sequence). V trimming: 4 bases; J trimming: 1 base; junction bases outside the gene matches: 8. This CDR3 region has 15 residues. CDR3 in amino acids: CASSQDRLVSYEQYF. The CDR3 DNA is TGTGCCAGCAGCCAGGACAGGCTGGTATCCTACGAGCAGTACTTC.

The chain uses TRBV3-1 (or the pseudogene TRBV3-2) and TRBJ2-7, with D possibly TRBD2 on 6 matching bases. Germline V CDR1 and CDR2: LGHDT, YNNKEL (reference sequence). V dropped 4 bases and J dropped 2 bases, with 18 bases sitting between them. This CDR3 has 16 amino acids. CDR3 in amino acids: CASSPPSRGKPYEQYF. Here the CDR3 DNA reads TGTGCCAGCAGCCCCCCTTCGCGGGGCAAACCCTACGAGCAGTACTTC.